Shown below are 18 T cell receptor beta chains from a single sample sequenced in a study of blood T cells in healthy people across ages (dated by TCRdb to between 2015 and 2017). The protocol used for the library was 5' RACE. TCRdb records Illumina HiSeq 2500 as the sequencer. The second PCR ran for about 7 to 11 cycles and used a J-beta primer mix along with a sample-barcoded 5' primer. The public reads were run again by TCRdb, first through fastp at Q25 and then through MiXCR, and only productive beta chains were kept. Entries that share a CDR3 protein sequence are merged under the most common genes and DNA. The sample data list hundreds of thousands of distinct CDR3 sequences, and around 49% of these were observed just once. Around a third of the sample comes from the top ten. The material sequenced was blood. All receptors derive from a woman aged 60-75 years in good health.

The V and J genes are TRBV29-1 and TRBJ1-5, with 8 bases identical to TRBD1. Germline V CDR1 and CDR2: SQVTM, ANQGSEA. Unmatched junction bases numbered 8, after V lost 7 bases and J lost 6 bases. The CDR3 has 13 residues. DNA for the CDR3: TGCAGCGCCGAGAGGACAGGGAGTCAGCCCCAGCATTTT. Protein sequence: CSAERTGSQPQHF.

The chain recombines TRBV20-1 with TRBJ2-5, with D tentatively TRBD1 or TRBD2 (5 bases each). The V end was cut by 5 bases, the J end by 5 bases, with 12 bases between. This CDR3 contains 12 residues. CDR1 and CDR2 from the germline V gene are DFQATT and SNEGSKA (reference sequence). CDR3 amino acids: CSAVTGRETQYF. CDR3 bases: TGCAGTGCTGTGACGGGGCGGGAGACCCAGTACTTC.

The rearrangement links TRBV11-2 to TRBJ2-3, with 11 bases matching TRBD2. This CDR3 region has 17 residues. V dropped 5 bases and J dropped 0; count of bases not matched to a gene: 7. CDR1 SGHAT and CDR2 FQNNGV come from the germline V gene. The CDR3 nucleotides read TGTGCCAGCAGCCAAGGGACTAGCGGAGCTAGCACAGATACGCAGTATTTT. Translation: CASSQGTSGASTDTQYF.

CDR3 DNA: TGCAGTGCTAGTCCCTTTTTGCAGGGGCTATTTCCGGCTTTCTTT. It codes for CSASPFLQGLFPAFF. This chain connects TRBV20-1 to TRBJ1-1, with a weak D call TRBD1 (6 bases). Germline V gene lookup returns CDR1 DFQATT and CDR2 SNEGSKA (reference sequence). The V and J ends lost 3 bases and 11 bases respectively, with 25 bases between them. The CDR3 sequence is 15 residues long.

The chain couples TRBV4-3 to TRBJ2-5, with TRBD2 matching over 13 bases. The DNA end favors TRBJ2-7, so the J call may be wrong. Germline V CDR1 and CDR2: LGHNA, YSLEER. This CDR3 is built from 20 residues. CDR3 DNA sequence: TGCGCCAGCAGCCACAGCCTAGGACTAGCGGGAGTGAAGGGGGCCCACGAGCAGTACTTC. Its protein is CASSHSLGLAGVKGAHEQYF.

This chain joins TRBV7-2 and TRBJ2-1, with D tentatively TRBD2 (5 bases). Germline CDR1 reads SGHTA; CDR2 reads FQGNSA. The V and J ends lost 2 bases and 2 bases respectively, with 10 bases between them. The CDR3 runs 15 residues. CDR3 in DNA: TGTGCCAGCAGCTTAAGGAGGCTCACCTACAATGAGCAGTTCTTC. As protein: CASSLRRLTYNEQFF.

This clonotype was seen once. The rearrangement uses TRBV20-1 and TRBJ2-4; 7 bases are a match to TRBD1. The V segment lost 5 bases and the J segment 4 bases; nucleotides outside the gene matches: 8. This CDR3 is built from 14 residues. Germline-derived CDR1 and CDR2 are DFQATT and SNEGSKA (reference sequence). Here the CDR3 DNA reads TGCAGTGCTGATGACAGGGTCGAGAAAAACATTCAGTACTTC. Translated, it gives CSADDRVEKNIQYF.

In DNA form, the CDR3 reads TGTGCCAGCAGCAACTCCGGACTAGCGGGATGGAGGCGCGAGCAGTACTTC. This gives the protein CASSNSGLAGWRREQYF. The rearrangement uses TRBV7-2 and TRBJ2-7; 12 bases align to TRBD2. The length of the CDR3 is 17 residues. Germline trimming cut 5 bases from V and 6 bases from J; bases unmatched to any gene: 14. The germline V gene encodes CDR1 SGHTA and CDR2 FQGNSA. The whole variable domain, remainder taken from reference TRBV7-2 and TRBJ2-7, is GAGVSQSPSNKVTEKGKDVELRCDPISGHTALYWYRQSLGQGLEFLIYFQGNSAPDKSGLPSDRFSAERTGGSVSTLTIQRTQQEDSAVYLCASSNSGLAGWRREQYFGPGTRLTVT.

This clonotype came up many times. This sequence joins TRBV29-1 and TRBJ1-1; a possible D gene is TRBD1 (5 bases). The CDR3 totals 13 residues. Germline V CDR1 and CDR2: SQVTM, ANQGSEA. With 4 bases removed from V and 1 base from J, the gap between germline ends came to 10 bases. The CDR3 here is CSVVPQANTEAFF. For the CDR3, the DNA is TGCAGCGTTGTCCCACAGGCGAACACTGAAGCTTTCTTT. Supplemented by reference TRBV29-1 and TRBJ1-1, the full variable domain reads SAVISQKPSRDICQRGTSLTIQCQVDSQVTMMFWYRQQPGQSLTLIATANQGSEATYESGFVIDKFPISRPNLTFSTLTVSNMSPEDSSIYLCSVVPQANTEAFFGQGTRLTVV.

The genes are TRBV6-2 or TRBV6-3 and TRBJ2-7; TRBD1 agrees at 11 bases. Germline CDR1 reads MNHEY; CDR2 reads SVGEGT. Trimming took 0 bases from V and 1 from J; bases not matched to a gene: 5. The CDR3 contains 17 residues. The CDR3 nucleotides are TGTGCCAGCAGTTACTCCGGACAGGGGGCATATTCCTACGAGCAGTACTTC. This encodes CASSYSGQGAYSYEQYF.

The chain uses TRBV24-1 and TRBJ1-2; D not resolved. Trimming removed 6 bases at V and 4 bases at J, with 5 bases between. From germline, CDR1 is KGHDR and CDR2 SFDVKD. The CDR3 length is 11 residues. CDR3 in DNA: TGTGCCACCAGTCCGGGCTATGGCTACACCTTC. Encoded protein: CATSPGYGYTF.

V usage is TRBV7-6 and J usage is TRBJ2-6; D is perhaps TRBD1 (5 bases). Germline V gene data show CDR1 as SGHVS and CDR2 as FNYEAQ. V was pared by 1 base and J by 1 base, with 11 bases between. The length of the CDR3 is 17 residues. This CDR3 is CASSLGARGSGANVLTF. CDR3 nucleotides: TGTGCCAGCAGCTTAGGGGCAAGGGGTTCTGGGGCCAACGTCCTGACTTTC.

The rearrangement links TRBV20-1 to TRBJ2-4; the D gene is possibly TRBD2 (6 bases). This CDR3 region has 12 residues. V was cut by 6 bases and J by 4 bases, with 10 bases left in between. Germline V CDR1 and CDR2: DFQATT, SNEGSKA (reference sequence). Written as DNA, the CDR3 is TGCAGTGCGGGCGGGATGAAAAACATTCAGTACTTC. This translates into CSAGGMKNIQYF.

This clonotype was recorded a few times. This chain connects TRBV6-5 to TRBJ2-1; 10 bases align to TRBD1. This CDR3 is built from 15 residues. Trimming at V came to 5 bases and at J to 2 bases, leaving 3 bases not matched to a gene. The germline gives CDR1 MNHEY, CDR2 SVGAGI. The CDR3 here is CASSRQGATYNEQFF. In nucleotides, the CDR3 is TGTGCCAGCAGTAGACAGGGGGCCACCTACAATGAGCAGTTCTTC.

This rearrangement joins TRBV20-1 to TRBJ2-5, with D perhaps matching TRBD1 or TRBD2 (5 bases each). The CDR3 has 15 amino acids. V was cut by 5 bases and J by 5 bases, with 21 bases left in between. Germline assignment: CDR1 DFQATT and CDR2 SNEGSKA (reference sequence). In DNA form, the CDR3 reads TGCAGTGCTGCCCGGGACCCAAGCGGTTCCGAGACCCAGTACTTC. Its protein product is CSAARDPSGSETQYF.

This clonotype occurred a few times. J is TRBJ2-1 and V is TRBV14; 12 nucleotides align to TRBD2. Trimming took 3 bases from V and 3 from J; bases not matched to a gene: 9. CDR3 length: 18 amino acids. CDR1 and CDR2 from the germline V gene are SGHDN and FVKESK. The CDR3 DNA reads TGTGCCAGCAGCCAGGACGGACTAGCGGGATGGAACTACAATGAGCAGTTCTTC. Protein product: CASSQDGLAGWNYNEQFF.

In its sample, this clonotype was seen a few times. This chain connects TRBV6-2 or TRBV6-3 to TRBJ2-7, with D possibly being TRBD1 (5 bases). The V end was cut by 6 bases, the J end by 4 bases, with 13 bases between. Germline V gene data show CDR1 as MNHEY and CDR2 as SVGEGT. This CDR3 is 13 amino acids long. The CDR3 protein is CASRPDTEYEQYF. CDR3 in DNA: TGTGCCAGCAGACCGGACACGGAATACGAGCAGTACTTC.

The rearrangement joins TRBV2 to TRBJ2-4; D perhaps matches TRBD2 (5 bases). CDR1 is SNHLY and CDR2 is FYNNEI in the germline V gene. Deletions cut 1 base from V and 13 bases from J, with 8 bases between. The CDR3 covers 11 residues. The CDR3 DNA reads as TGTGCCAGCAGTGAAGTGAGGGAGCAGTACTTC. Protein product: CASSEVREQYF.